The rows below give T cell receptor beta chains drawn from one sample of a study of T cells in Graves' hyperthyroidism and ophthalmopathy. TCRdb analysed the multiplex PCR reads with MiXCR anew, one entry per CDR3 protein. The table includes 690,000 or so distinct CDR3 sequences, roughly a sixth detected once. Sequenced: blood. The receptors stem from a woman in her fifties or sixties with Graves' hyperthyroidism that later progressed to Graves' ophthalmopathy. Each CDR3 is given with its conserved first and last residue. A D gene is named only where the DNA matches it firmly. Size tells how often a clone was seen (once, few, many) or the class of an expanded clone, and some rows leave it out.

D,J,size,V,DNA,CDR3
-,TRBJ2-1,many,TRBV18,TGTGCCAGCTCACCACCCTCCGGGGGGCTGATCAATGAGCAGTTCTTC,CASSPPSGGLINEQFF
-,TRBJ2-7,many,TRBV2,TGTGCCAGCAGTGAAGCCCGAAACTCCTACGAGCAGTACTTC,CASSEARNSYEQYF
TRBD1,TRBJ2-5,-,TRBV29-1,TGCAGCGCCGCGACAGGGGGCGCGTCGGAGACCCAGTACTTC,CSAATGGASETQYF
-,TRBJ2-3,many,TRBV11-2,TGTGCCAGCATCCTAGCCCCGGGAGGCACAGATACGCAGTATTTT,CASILAPGGTDTQYF
TRBD1,TRBJ1-1,-,TRBV30,TGTGCCTGGAGTAGTCCTGTTTTCGTCCAGGGGGCGTCTTCTGAAGCTTTCTTT,CAWSSPVFVQGASSEAFF
TRBD2,TRBJ2-3,few,TRBV19,TGTGCCAGTAGCGGGGGGGTTAGCACAGATACGCAGTATTTT,CASSGGVSTDTQYF
-,TRBJ2-3,many,TRBV5-1,TGCGCCAGCAGCTTGGAGAGTAGCACAGATACGCAGTATTTT,CASSLESSTDTQYF
-,TRBJ1-2,-,TRBV5-6,TGTGCCAGCAGCTTGATACAGGGCGAAATCTATGGCTACACCTTC,CASSLIQGEIYGYTF
-,TRBJ1-1,-,TRBV2,TGTGCCGGCAGTGTACGCGGGAGGGACACTGAAGCTTTCTTT,CAGSVRGRDTEAFF
-,TRBJ1-2,-,TRBV12-3/TRBV12-4,TGTGCCAGCACCCCCGGGTGGGCGGGTGGCTACACCTTC,CASTPGWAGGYTF
-,TRBJ2-1,-,TRBV6-1,TGTGCCAGCAACCAGTATGCATCGTACAATGAGCAGTTCTTC,CASNQYASYNEQFF
-,TRBJ2-1,-,TRBV6-1,TGTGCCAGCGGGCTCTCGACCTACAATGAGCAGTTCTTC,CASGLSTYNEQFF
-,TRBJ1-5,many,TRBV27,TGTGCCAGCAGTTTAGATCCGGGAGGCCAGCCCCAGCATTTT,CASSLDPGGQPQHF
-,TRBJ2-5,many,TRBV3-1,TGTGCCAGCAGCCAAGACTGGGAGCAAGAGACCCAGTACTTC,CASSQDWEQETQYF
-,TRBJ1-2,many,TRBV11-2,TGTGCCAGCAGCTTGGTCTCCCCGCTCAAAAACTATGGCTACACCTTC,CASSLVSPLKNYGYTF
-,TRBJ1-2,few,TRBV12-3/TRBV12-4,TGTGCCGTGGGGCCTCGTGGAGGCTACACCTTC,CAVGPRGGYTF
TRBD2,TRBJ2-5,few,TRBV5-5,TGTGCCAGCAGCTTTCTAGCGGGGGGCCGGGGGGAGACCCAGTACTTC,CASSFLAGGRGETQYF
TRBD1,TRBJ1-1,many,TRBV11-2,TGTGCCAGCAGCTTAGTAGTGACAGGGGACGCTGAAGCTTTCTTT,CASSLVVTGDAEAFF
TRBD1,TRBJ1-2,many,TRBV29-1,TGCAGCGTTGAAGATCAACGAGGGACAGGGTTTGGCTACACCTTC,CSVEDQRGTGFGYTF
-,TRBJ2-1,few,TRBV20-1,TGCAGTGCTGAGGGGACTTTGGATGAGCAGTTCTTC,CSAEGTLDEQFF
-,TRBJ1-6,-,TRBV28,TGTGCCAGCAGTTCTTATTCAGGCCCACCCCTCCACTTT,CASSSYSGPPLHF
-,TRBJ2-5,many,TRBV13,TGTGCCAGCACCCTCCGCCGCCGGGGAGAGACCCAGTACTTC,CASTLRRRGETQYF
TRBD2,TRBJ2-1,few,TRBV29-1,TGCAGCGCTGACCCCGCTAGCGGGGGGGTCTGGAATGAGCAGTTCTTC,CSADPASGGVWNEQFF
-,TRBJ2-3,-,TRBV6-1,TGTGCCAGCAGTGACTCGGAGGGCCAGAGCACAGATACGCAGTATTTT,CASSDSEGQSTDTQYF
TRBD2,TRBJ2-1,-,TRBV6-2/TRBV6-3,TGTGCCAGCAGTGGCTCTAGCGGGGGTCTCTATGAGCAGTTCTTC,CASSGSSGGLYEQFF
-,TRBJ2-1,-,TRBV7-9,TGTGCCAGCAGCTTAGGAATTGCGATGCAGTTCTTC,CASSLGIAMQFF
TRBD2,TRBJ2-2,few,TRBV7-3,TGTGCCAGCAGCCAAGCCCTAGCGGGGGCCGGGGAGCTGTTTTTT,CASSQALAGAGELFF
-,TRBJ1-3,-,TRBV4-1,TGCGCCAGCAGCTCAGACACCTCGGGGAGGTCTGGAAACACCATATATTTT,CASSSDTSGRSGNTIYF
-,TRBJ1-4,-,TRBV3-1,TGTGCCAGCAGCCCCCAGGGGTTCTGGAATGAAAAACTGTTTTTT,CASSPQGFWNEKLFF
-,TRBJ1-4,-,TRBV7-9,TGTGCCAGCAGCTTACAGGGCAGGCAAACAACTAATGAAAAACTGTTTTTT,CASSLQGRQTTNEKLFF
-,TRBJ2-1,-,TRBV6-1,TGTGCCAGCAGTCGGGGGCAGGTCGTGGGGAATGAGCAGTTCTTC,CASSRGQVVGNEQFF
TRBD2,TRBJ2-3,many,TRBV11-2,TGTGCCAGCAGCTTAGATCCTAGCGGGGCACTCACAGATACGCAGTATTTT,CASSLDPSGALTDTQYF
TRBD1,TRBJ1-1,-,TRBV19,TGTGCCAGTAGTATCGGACAGGCCTTGAACACTGAAGCTTTCTTT,CASSIGQALNTEAFF
-,TRBJ2-4,many,TRBV11-2,TGTGCCAGCAGCTTAGTGCCGGGGAGAGGAAACATTCAGTACTTC,CASSLVPGRGNIQYF
TRBD2,TRBJ2-1,-,TRBV29-1,TGCAGCGTTTCCCGGACTAGCGCTCCGTACAATGAGCAGTTCTTC,CSVSRTSAPYNEQFF
TRBD1,TRBJ1-3,-,TRBV6-2/TRBV6-3,TGTGCCAGCAGTTACGACAGGGACTCTGGAAACACCATATATTTT,CASSYDRDSGNTIYF
TRBD1,TRBJ1-6,many,TRBV27,TGTGCCAGCAGTCCCACAGGGGCTAATTCACCCCTCCACTTT,CASSPTGANSPLHF
-,TRBJ2-3,many,TRBV5-1,TGCGCCAGCAGCGCTCTGGGGCCGGGCACAGATACGCAGTATTTT,CASSALGPGTDTQYF
-,TRBJ1-3,-,TRBV3-1,TGTGCCAGCAGCGGAGGGTTGTCCTCTGGAAACACCATATATTTT,CASSGGLSSGNTIYF
-,TRBJ1-5,-,TRBV20-1,TGCAGTGCTAGAGACAGGGGAGTTGGCGGGCCCCAGCATTTT,CSARDRGVGGPQHF
TRBD1,TRBJ1-1,-,TRBV3-1,TGTGCCAGCAGCCTGTTCAGGGGGCAGGAAGCTTTCTTT,CASSLFRGQEAFF
-,TRBJ1-1,-,TRBV5-8,TGTGCCAGCAGCCTCAGCGACCGGGACACTGAAGCTTTCTTT,CASSLSDRDTEAFF
-,TRBJ1-1,-,TRBV5-1,TGCGCCAGCAGCCGGGCTACCCCAGGGAAGTCGAACACTGAAGCTTTCTTT,CASSRATPGKSNTEAFF
-,TRBJ1-6,few,TRBV6-1,TGTGCCAGCAGTGAGGAGCAGGGTGTAGAGTCCTATAATTCACCCCTCCACTTT,CASSEEQGVESYNSPLHF
TRBD1,TRBJ1-1,many,TRBV10-3,TGTGCCATCAGTGGACAGGGGAGGACTGAAGCTTTCTTT,CAISGQGRTEAFF
-,TRBJ2-7,-,TRBV4-1,TGCGCCAGCAGCCAAGATTGGGTTTCGGCGGGGAGGTCCTACGAGCAGTACTTC,CASSQDWVSAGRSYEQYF
-,TRBJ2-1,many,TRBV7-8,TGTGCCAGCAGCTTCGAATCCTACAATGAGCAGTTCTTC,CASSFESYNEQFF
-,TRBJ1-6,few,TRBV18,TGTGCCAGCTCACCACCCTCAGGGCTTCAGTCACCCCTCCACTTT,CASSPPSGLQSPLHF
TRBD2,TRBJ2-4,few,TRBV4-1,TGCGCCAGCAGCCAAGTGGTAGCGGGGGACGCGTACTTC,CASSQVVAGDAYF
TRBD1,TRBJ1-1,few,TRBV4-2,TGTGCCAGCAGCGGGCGGACAGGGAAGGGAGAGCGGGCCACTGAAGCTTTCTTT,CASSGRTGKGERATEAFF
-,TRBJ1-5,many,TRBV3-1,TGTGCCAGCAGCCAAGATTGGCAGCAGGGTAATCAGCCCCAGCATTTT,CASSQDWQQGNQPQHF